This T cell receptor (beta chain) was sequenced during a study of T cell responses to AZD1222 COVID-19 vaccine. General study points: Nearly half of spike-specific TCRs reportedly target unmutated variant regions. Just a handful of people given AZD1222 tested seropositive at baseline. Repertoires were obtained solely post-peak T cell response. Recipients of two AZD1222 doses showed rising Spike-specific TCR breadth and depth.

Comment on this clone: What it recognizes is unknown.

This CDR3 spans 11 amino acids. V was cut by 0 bases and J by 4 bases, with 0 bases left in between. Germline CDR1 and CDR2: SEHNR and FQNEAQ (reference sequence). Produced via immunoSEQ multiplex PCR; TCRdb's table is partial and in-frame only. The repertoire includes more than 90,000 clones, 90% of them detected once, and 1% to 1.5% sits in the top ten. This specimen was peripheral blood, taken on day 0 of AZD1222 vaccination. The receptor was derived from an adult in good health. The gene calls are TRBV7-9 and TRBJ1-2; D is unresolved. DNA for the CDR3: TGTGCCAGCAGCTTAGCCTATGGCTACACCTTC. Amino acid sequence: CASSLAYGYTF.